Below, 11 T cell receptor beta chains from the same sample are listed, as sequenced in a study of T cell changes during pregnancy in multiple sclerosis. Assay: immunoSEQ multiplex PCR; the TCRdb copy retains only in-frame clones and omits some. Of about 35,000 clones in the sample, over 90% were seen once. Sequencing used CD4+ T cells from peripheral blood mononuclear cells, obtained in the second trimester of pregnancy. Source of these receptors: a female donor with multiple sclerosis, enrolled in a pregnancy study.

V and J are TRBV19 and TRBJ1-1; D call uncertain. From germline, CDR1 is LNHDA and CDR2 SQIVND (reference sequence). This CDR3 spans 13 amino acids. Trimming took off 8 bases at V and 0 bases at J, with 10 bases between the two ends. The CDR3 region has the DNA TGTGCCAGTTACTCATACTTGAACACTGAAGCTTTCTTT. This sequence encodes CASYSYLNTEAFF.

This rearrangement joins TRBV19 to TRBJ2-7; 9 positions agree with TRBD2. The CDR3 length is 14 residues. Germline V gene lookup returns CDR1 LNHDA and CDR2 SQIVND (reference sequence). J gave up 3 bases and V 4 bases, and 4 bases lay outside the gene matches. The CDR3, as DNA: TGTGCCAGTAGTAGCGCGGGAGGGGGCTACGAGCAGTACTTC. Amino acid sequence: CASSSAGGGYEQYF.

J is TRBJ2-1 and V is TRBV9, with D possibly being TRBD1 (5 bases). Germline V gives CDR1 SGDLS, CDR2 YYNGEE. This CDR3 region has 16 residues. V was pared by 0 bases and J by 4 bases, with 14 bases between. CDR3 sequence: CASSVAGQTVYNEQFF. As DNA, the CDR3 is TGTGCCAGCAGCGTAGCGGGCCAGACAGTATACAATGAGCAGTTCTTC.

V usage is TRBV18 and J usage is TRBJ1-1; D might be TRBD1 (5 bases). The CDR3 has 16 residues. Trimming left V 6 bases short and J 4 bases short, with 21 bases between. Germline CDR1 and CDR2: KGHSH and LQKENI. The CDR3 nucleotides are TGTGCCAGCTCCCGAATGACTGACGGGGGGAGCACTGAAGCTTTCTTT. This codes for CASSRMTDGGSTEAFF.

The chain has TRBV28 and TRBJ2-7, with D perhaps matching TRBD1 (6 bases). The CDR3 spans 13 residues. Looked up from germline, CDR1 is MDHEN and CDR2 is SYDVKM. The V and J ends lost 3 bases and 4 bases respectively, with 10 bases between them. Here the CDR3 DNA reads TGTGCCAGCAGTTTGATGGGGGCGTACGAGCAGTACTTC. Amino acid sequence: CASSLMGAYEQYF.

This clone occurred a few times. This chain links TRBV4-2 with TRBJ2-7; D not resolved. Germline V gene data show CDR1 as LGHNA and CDR2 as YNFKEQ. V lost 1 base and J 4 bases, leaving 14 bases between the germline ends. The CDR3 runs to 15 residues. CDR3 residues: CASSQVGPSNYEQYF. DNA of the CDR3: TGTGCCAGCAGCCAAGTTGGCCCCTCGAATTACGAGCAGTACTTC.

The rearrangement uses TRBV2 and TRBJ2-1; D is ambiguous. This CDR3 is 15 amino acids long. With 3 bases removed from V and 0 bases from J, the gap between germline ends came to 9 bases. CDR1 is SNHLY, CDR2 FYNNEI, per germline. CDR3 sequence reads: CASSESRSSYNEQFF. The CDR3 DNA is TGTGCCAGCAGTGAGTCCCGGAGCTCCTACAATGAGCAGTTCTTC.

This chain links TRBV5-1 with TRBJ1-1; possible D gene TRBD1, 6 bases. Trimming left V 0 bases short and J 1 base short, with 13 bases between. The germline gives CDR1 SGHRS, CDR2 YFSETQ. The CDR3 is made up of 16 amino acids. This CDR3 reads CASSLVLTGPNTEAFF. CDR3 sequence (DNA): TGCGCCAGCAGCTTGGTATTGACAGGTCCGAACACTGAAGCTTTCTTT.

The V call is TRBV6-1, the J call TRBJ1-1; TRBD1 is a possible D gene (5 bases). The germline gives CDR1 MNHNS, CDR2 SASEGT. The CDR3 has 12 residues. Trimming took 8 bases from V and 1 from J, leaving 8 bases between them. CDR3 region: CASEQENTEAFF. The CDR3 DNA reads TGTGCCAGCGAACAGGAGAACACTGAAGCTTTCTTT.

The genes are TRBV5-1 and TRBJ1-5; 9 nucleotides agree with TRBD1. The CDR3 runs 14 residues. The V segment lost 4 bases and the J segment 5 bases; nucleotides outside the gene matches: 4. Germline V gives CDR1 SGHRS, CDR2 YFSETQ. The CDR3 loop reads CASSVTGGDQPQHF. The CDR3 nucleotides read TGCGCCAGCAGCGTCACAGGGGGCGATCAGCCCCAGCATTTT.

The chain links TRBV30 to TRBJ2-2, with 10 bases fitting TRBD2. J was trimmed by 7 bases and V by 5 bases; bases with no gene match: 10. This CDR3 has 15 amino acids. From germline, CDR1 is GTSNPN and CDR2 SVGIG (reference sequence). CDR3 sequence: CAWGRSGGAIGELFF. The CDR3 bases are TGTGCCTGGGGGAGGAGCGGGGGGGCAATCGGGGAGCTGTTTTTT.